Detailed here is one T cell receptor beta chain. Its antigen is unidentified. The CDR3 has 14 amino acids. Germline CDR1 reads SQVTM; CDR2 reads ANQGSEA. V lost 7 bases and J lost 3, with 19 bases in between. This sample is drawn from a study of cytomegalovirus exposure and HLA in healthy donors. Clones were read by immunoSEQ multiplex PCR, and TCRdb kept only the in-frame ones, dropping some. Of 150,000 to 200,000 clones listed, roughly 85% are singletons. Whole-study findings and limits: According to a subsequent analysis, TCR clusters identified in the first cohort showed a tendency to co-occur across the roughly 110 validation repertoires. Confirmation in vitro established that a few CMV-associated chains were specific for CMV antigens. Rare TCR sequences dominated, though some public TCRs recurred in many donors.

The TCR originated in a man aged 18-30 years in good health and CMV-seropositive. The rearrangement links TRBV29-1 to TRBJ2-7, with a possible D match to TRBD2 (6 bases). The sequenced sample consisted of PBMCs. In DNA, the CDR3 is TGCAGCGGGTGGGGGGAAGGAGTAAGCTACGAGCAGTACTTC. Amino acids: CSGWGEGVSYEQYF.